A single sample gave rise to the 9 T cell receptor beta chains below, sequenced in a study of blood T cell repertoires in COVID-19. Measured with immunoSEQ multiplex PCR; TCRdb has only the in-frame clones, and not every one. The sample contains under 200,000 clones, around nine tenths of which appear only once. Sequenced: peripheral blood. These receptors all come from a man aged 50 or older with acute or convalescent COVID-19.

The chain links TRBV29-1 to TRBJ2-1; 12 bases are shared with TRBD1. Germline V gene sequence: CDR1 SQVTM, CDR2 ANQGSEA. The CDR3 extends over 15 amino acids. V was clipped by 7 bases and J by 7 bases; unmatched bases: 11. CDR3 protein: CSGQNRDRGRNEQFF. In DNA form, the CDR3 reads TGCAGCGGCCAAAACCGGGACAGGGGGCGGAATGAGCAGTTCTTC.

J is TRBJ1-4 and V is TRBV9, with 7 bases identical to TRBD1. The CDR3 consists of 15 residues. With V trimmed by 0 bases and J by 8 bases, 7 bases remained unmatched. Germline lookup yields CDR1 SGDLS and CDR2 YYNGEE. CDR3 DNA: TGTGCCAGCAGCGTAGGGGACAGCCTTCGGGAAAAACTGTTTTTT. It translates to CASSVGDSLREKLFF. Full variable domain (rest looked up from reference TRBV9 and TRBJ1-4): DSGVTQTPKHLITATGQRVTLRCSPRSGDLSVYWYQQSLDQGLQFLIQYYNGEERAKGNILERFSAQQFPDLHSELNLSSLELGDSALYFCASSVGDSLREKLFFGSGTQLSVL.

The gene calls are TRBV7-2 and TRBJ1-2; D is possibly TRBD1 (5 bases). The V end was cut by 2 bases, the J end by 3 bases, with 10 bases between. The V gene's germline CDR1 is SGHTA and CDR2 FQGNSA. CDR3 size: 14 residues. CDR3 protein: CASSLWGADYGYTF. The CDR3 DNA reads TGTGCCAGCAGCTTATGGGGCGCTGACTATGGCTACACCTTC.

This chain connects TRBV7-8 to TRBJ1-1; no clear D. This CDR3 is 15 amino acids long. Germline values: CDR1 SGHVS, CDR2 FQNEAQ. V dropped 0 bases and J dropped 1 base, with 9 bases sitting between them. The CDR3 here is CASSLAVDTNTEAFF. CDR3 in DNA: TGTGCCAGCAGCTTAGCGGTCGACACGAACACTGAAGCTTTCTTT.

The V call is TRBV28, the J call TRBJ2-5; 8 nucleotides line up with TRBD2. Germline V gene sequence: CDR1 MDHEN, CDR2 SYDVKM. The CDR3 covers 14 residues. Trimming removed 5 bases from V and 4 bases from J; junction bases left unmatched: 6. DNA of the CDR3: TGTGCCAGCAGTACGGGGGGGCCGATAGAGACCCAGTACTTC. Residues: CASSTGGPIETQYF.

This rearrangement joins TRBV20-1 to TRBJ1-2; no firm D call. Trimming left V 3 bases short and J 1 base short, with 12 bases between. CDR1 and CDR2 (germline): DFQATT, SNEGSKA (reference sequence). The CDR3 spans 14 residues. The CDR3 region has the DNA TGCAGTGCTAGTATTCTGATAGTTAACTATGGCTACACCTTC. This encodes CSASILIVNYGYTF.

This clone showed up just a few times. The CDR3 is CASSLLGLAAYNEQFF. The CDR3 region has the DNA TGTGCCAGCAGTTTATTGGGACTAGCGGCCTACAATGAGCAGTTCTTC. The chain employs TRBV28 and TRBJ2-1, with 11 bases that match TRBD2. The germline gives CDR1 MDHEN, CDR2 SYDVKM. The V and J ends lost 1 base and 2 bases, in that order; junction bases with no gene match: 1. The CDR3 is made up of 16 amino acids. The full variable domain, in which reference TRBV28 and TRBJ2-1 provide the parts outside the CDR3, is DVKVTQSSRYLVKRTGEKVFLECVQDMDHENMFWYRQDPGLGLRLIYFSYDVKMKEKGDIPEGYSVSREKKERFSLILESASTNQTSMYLCASSLLGLAAYNEQFFGPGTRLTVL.

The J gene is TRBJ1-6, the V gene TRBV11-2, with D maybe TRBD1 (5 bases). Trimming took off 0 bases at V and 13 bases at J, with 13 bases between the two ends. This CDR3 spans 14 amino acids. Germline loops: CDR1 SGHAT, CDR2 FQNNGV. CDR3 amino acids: CASSLDNTGTPLHF. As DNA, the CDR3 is TGTGCCAGCAGCTTAGATAATACAGGAACCCCCCTCCACTTT.

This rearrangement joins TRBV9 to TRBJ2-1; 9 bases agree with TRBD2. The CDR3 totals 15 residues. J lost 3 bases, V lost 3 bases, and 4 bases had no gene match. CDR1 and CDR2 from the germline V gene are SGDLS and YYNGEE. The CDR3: CASSGPSGVYNEQFF. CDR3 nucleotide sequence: TGTGCCAGCAGCGGCCCTAGCGGGGTCTACAATGAGCAGTTCTTC. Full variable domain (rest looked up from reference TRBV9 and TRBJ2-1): DSGVTQTPKHLITATGQRVTLRCSPRSGDLSVYWYQQSLDQGLQFLIQYYNGEERAKGNILERFSAQQFPDLHSELNLSSLELGDSALYFCASSGPSGVYNEQFFGPGTRLTVL.